Following are 9 T cell receptor beta chains from one sample sequenced in a study of T-cell reconstitution after alpha-beta-depleted transplantation in children. Unique molecular identifiers were incorporated when the TCRbeta library was constructed. In TCRdb, the PCR reads were re-called with MiXCR into one record per CDR3 protein. The sample lists tens of thousands of distinct CDR3 sequences, around 7.9% occurring once. The specimen comprised PBMCs from the stem cell graft donor, sampled from the stem cell graft. These TCRs come from a human donor who donated a stem cell graft to a child with acute lymphoblastic leukemia.

This clonotype was seen ten or more times. The V call is TRBV10-3, the J call TRBJ2-6; unclear D gene. This CDR3 is built from 15 residues. In germline, CDR1 is ENHRY, CDR2 SYGVKD. V was clipped by 6 bases and J by 0 bases, with 9 bases between them. CDR3 coding DNA: TGTGCCATCAGCGTGGACCTCTCTGGGGCCAACGTCCTGACTTTC. Translated, it gives CAISVDLSGANVLTF.

This clonotype has a count of ten or more. This chain connects TRBV6-5 to TRBJ2-1, with D maybe TRBD1 (5 bases). The germline CDR1 and CDR2 sequences are MNHEY and SVGAGI. Trimming removed 3 bases at V and 7 bases at J, with 13 bases between. This CDR3 is built from 14 residues. The CDR3: CASSYRQGWNEQFF. The CDR3 nucleotides read TGTGCCAGCAGTTATCGGCAGGGCTGGAATGAGCAGTTCTTC.

This clonotype was seen at least ten times. The chain uses TRBV9 and TRBJ2-1, with TRBD2 as a possible D gene (6 bases). The CDR3 contains 15 residues. Trimming cost V 4 bases and J 4 bases, with 15 bases left between them. Germline V lookup: CDR1 SGDLS, CDR2 YYNGEE. CDR3 residues: CASSPQRALYNEQFF. The DNA of the CDR3 is TGTGCCAGCAGCCCTCAGCGGGCCCTTTACAATGAGCAGTTCTTC.

The table lists this clonotype with many counts. V is TRBV4-3 and J is TRBJ2-7, with TRBD1 matching over 7 bases. Looked up from germline, CDR1 is LGHNA and CDR2 is YSLEER. With V trimmed by 3 bases and J by 2 bases, 7 bases remained unmatched. This CDR3 region has 15 residues. CDR3 sequence (DNA): TGCGCCAGCAGCCAGGAGCCGGGACAGCCCTACGAGCAGTACTTC. It yields the protein CASSQEPGQPYEQYF.

In its sample, this clonotype was seen a few times. The gene calls are TRBV12-3 or TRBV12-4 and TRBJ2-1, with 11 bases that match TRBD2. The CDR3 has 17 residues. The V segment lost 6 bases and the J segment 4 bases; nucleotides outside the gene matches: 11. The CDR3, as DNA: TGTGCCAGCAGCACGACTAGCGGGGCCGTTACATACAATGAGCAGTTCTTC. Its translation is CASSTTSGAVTYNEQFF.

This clonotype showed up many times. The rearrangement joins TRBV12-3 or TRBV12-4 to TRBJ1-1; possibly TRBD1 for D (5 bases). The CDR3 contains 14 residues. Trimming cost V 5 bases and J 7 bases, with 17 bases left between them. This CDR3 is CASSERDSGHEAFF. The CDR3 region has the DNA TGTGCCAGCAGTGAACGCGATTCAGGACATGAAGCTTTCTTT.

This clonotype was counted at least ten times. The chain links TRBV4-3 to TRBJ1-5; D is ambiguous. Germline V lookup: CDR1 LGHNA, CDR2 YSLEER. V dropped 0 bases and J dropped 7 bases, with 7 bases sitting between them. The CDR3 runs 13 residues. The chain's CDR3 is CASSQESGQPQHF. DNA for the CDR3: TGCGCCAGCAGCCAAGAGAGCGGGCAGCCCCAGCATTTT.

This clonotype was counted many times. This chain links TRBV4-3 with TRBJ2-7; 11 bases map to TRBD2. Germline lookup yields CDR1 LGHNA and CDR2 YSLEER. After removal of 2 bases from V and 3 bases from J, the junction contained 3 bases not matched to a gene. The CDR3 spans 15 residues. As DNA, the CDR3 is TGCGCCAGCAGCCAACTAGCGGGGGGTCTCTACGAGCAGTACTTC. Residues: CASSQLAGGLYEQYF.

The J gene is TRBJ2-3, the V gene TRBV7-8, with a weak D call TRBD1 (6 bases). CDR1 and CDR2 from the germline V gene are SGHVS and FQNEAQ. This CDR3 is built from 11 residues. Trimming left V 5 bases short and J 10 bases short, with 10 bases between. The CDR3 nucleotides read TGTGCCAGCAGCCCAGGGGCCCCGCAGTATTTT. This encodes CASSPGAPQYF.